Presented here are 22 T cell receptor beta chains from one specimen sequenced in a study of blood T cell repertoires in COVID-19. The repertoire was sequenced with immunoSEQ multiplex PCR; TCRdb's copy has only in-frame clones and lacks some. The sample lists roughly 200,000 clones, 80% to 90% occurring once. Specimen: peripheral blood. These receptors were obtained from a woman in her forties with COVID-19, enrolled during active disease.

The V and J genes are TRBV7-3 and TRBJ1-2; 7 nucleotides line up with TRBD1. Germline values: CDR1 SGHTA, CDR2 FQGTGA. V shed 6 bases, J shed 7 bases, and the junction held 8 bases outside the gene matches. This CDR3 contains 13 residues. The CDR3 DNA follows: TGTGCCAGCAGACCCGACAGGGCATCTGGCTACACCTTC. Amino acid sequence: CASRPDRASGYTF.

This clone occurred once. The chain links TRBV6-5 to TRBJ1-6, with D possibly being TRBD1 (6 bases). Trimming took off 10 bases at V and 7 bases at J, with 20 bases between the two ends. The germline V gene encodes CDR1 MNHEY and CDR2 SVGAGI. The CDR3 has 15 residues. This CDR3 is CATTGGLNKNSPLHF. DNA for the CDR3: TGTGCCACCACCGGGGGGCTCAATAAAAATTCACCCCTCCACTTT.

The genes are TRBV6-1 and TRBJ1-2; TRBD1 matches 8 bases. Germline V gives CDR1 MNHNS, CDR2 SASEGT. Trimming removed 3 bases from V and 5 bases from J; junction bases left unmatched: 5. CDR3 length: 14 amino acids. CDR3 amino acids: CASSDRRQGYGYTF. CDR3 in DNA: TGTGCCAGCAGTGACAGGCGACAGGGGTATGGCTACACCTTC.

The V gene is TRBV18, the J gene TRBJ2-7, with 8 bases aligning to TRBD1. Trimming took 9 bases from V and 7 from J; bases not matched to a gene: 8. The CDR3 sequence is 12 residues long. CDR1 KGHSH and CDR2 LQKENI come from the germline V gene. In DNA form, the CDR3 reads TGTGCCAGTCGTGGGACAGGTGGGGAGCAGTACTTC. Translation: CASRGTGGEQYF.

The CDR3 loop reads CASSLWLAGLFF. The CDR3 coding sequence is TGTGCCAGCAGTTTGTGGCTAGCGGGATTGTTCTTC. The chain uses TRBV12-3 or TRBV12-4 and TRBJ2-1, with 9 bases aligning to TRBD2. The CDR3 loop spans 12 amino acids. J lost 15 bases, V lost 3 bases, and 6 bases had no gene match.

This clone appeared a single time. The chain links TRBV3-1 (or the pseudogene TRBV3-2) to TRBJ2-3, with 11 bases identical to TRBD2. J gave up 3 bases and V 0 bases, and 5 bases lay outside the gene matches. This CDR3 comprises 17 residues. In germline, CDR1 is LGHDT, CDR2 YNNKEL (reference sequence). The CDR3 is CASSQEGLAGGTDTQYF. CDR3 nucleotides: TGTGCCAGCAGCCAAGAGGGGCTAGCGGGGGGTACAGATACGCAGTATTTT.

The J gene is TRBJ2-7, the V gene TRBV6-1; 11 bases are a match to TRBD2. V shed 1 base and J 5 bases; nucleotides not matched to a gene: 4. CDR1 is MNHNS, CDR2 SASEGT, per germline. The CDR3 contains 15 residues. CDR3 protein: CASSEGTSGGDEQYV. For the CDR3, the DNA is TGTGCCAGCAGTGAAGGTACTAGCGGGGGCGACGAGCAGTACGTC.

The chain is built from TRBV5-1 and TRBJ1-2, with 8 bases lining up with TRBD1. The germline V gene has CDR1 SGHRS and CDR2 YFSETQ. With V trimmed by 3 bases and J by 6 bases, 1 base remained unmatched. This CDR3 has 12 amino acids. DNA for the CDR3: TGCGCCAGCAGCTCACAGGGGGATGGCTACACCTTC. It specifies CASSSQGDGYTF.

The V and J genes are TRBV24-1 and TRBJ2-3; maybe TRBD1 (5 bases). Trimming took 3 bases from V and 6 from J, leaving 9 bases between them. There are 13 residues in the CDR3. Germline CDR1 reads KGHDR; CDR2 reads SFDVKD. This CDR3 is CATSDPGSDTQYF. CDR3 DNA sequence: TGTGCCACCAGTGATCCAGGGTCGGATACGCAGTATTTT.

J is TRBJ1-1 and V is TRBV14; no clear D. CDR1 is SGHDN and CDR2 is FVKESK in the germline V gene. The CDR3 has 14 amino acids. Trimming cost V 3 bases and J 0 bases, with 8 bases left between them. The CDR3 DNA is TGTGCCAGCAGCCACCGGGTCATGAACACTGAAGCTTTCTTT. This codes for CASSHRVMNTEAFF.

The chain has TRBV11-3 and TRBJ2-1, with a possible D match to TRBD1 (5 bases). The CDR3 is 11 residues long. V was shortened by 5 bases and J by 10 bases, with 9 bases between the two germline ends. Looked up from germline, CDR1 is SGHNT and CDR2 is YENEEA. The CDR3 region is CASSQTEEQFF. DNA of the CDR3: TGTGCCAGCAGCCAGACAGAAGAGCAGTTCTTC. The full variable domain, its missing parts supplied by reference TRBV11-3 and TRBJ2-1, is EAGVVQSPRYKIIEKKQPVAFWCNPISGHNTLYWYLQNLGQGPELLIRYENEEAVDDSQLPKDRFSAERLKGVDSTLKIQPAELGDSAVYLCASSQTEEQFFGPGTRLTVL.

The chain carries TRBV5-4 and TRBJ1-5; 8 positions agree with TRBD1. This CDR3 region has 15 residues. The ends lost 1 base at V and 4 bases at J; junction bases unmatched: 4. Germline V lookup: CDR1 SGHNT, CDR2 YYREEE (reference sequence). The CDR3 DNA is TGTGCCAGCAGCTTGCCGGGACAGGATAATCAGCCCCAGCATTTT. Translation gives CASSLPGQDNQPQHF. The whole variable domain, remainder taken from reference TRBV5-4 and TRBJ1-5, is ETGVTQSPTHLIKTRGQQVTLRCSSQSGHNTVSWYQQALGQGPQFIFQYYREEENGRGNFPPRFSGLQFPNYSSELNVNALELDDSALYLCASSLPGQDNQPQHFGDGTRLSIL.

The chain couples TRBV20-1 to TRBJ2-1; D possibly corresponds to TRBD2 (6 bases). The length of the CDR3 is 16 residues. With 3 bases removed from V and 3 bases from J, the gap between germline ends came to 18 bases. CDR1 DFQATT and CDR2 SNEGSKA come from the germline V gene (reference sequence). CDR3 amino acids: CSASLGSGVFYNEQFF. CDR3 nucleotides: TGCAGTGCTAGTCTCGGGTCGGGAGTTTTCTACAATGAGCAGTTCTTC.

The V call is TRBV9, the J call TRBJ2-5, with 7 bases lining up with TRBD1. Per the germline V gene, CDR1 is SGDLS and CDR2 is YYNGEE. The CDR3 sequence is 16 residues long. V shed 4 bases, J shed 1 base, and the junction held 10 bases outside the gene matches. CDR3 protein: CASSRAGTELQETQYF. The CDR3 coding sequence is TGTGCCAGCAGCAGAGCCGGGACAGAACTCCAAGAGACCCAGTACTTC.

This clone has a count of ten or more. This chain uses TRBV9 with TRBJ2-1, with unresolved D. The CDR3 covers 13 residues. Germline V gene sequence: CDR1 SGDLS, CDR2 YYNGEE. V lost 0 bases to trimming and J lost 9 bases, with 10 bases between them. The CDR3 bases are TGTGCCAGCAGCGTAGGAGGTCGAAGTGAGCAGTTCTTC. Amino acid sequence: CASSVGGRSEQFF.

The chain combines TRBV6-2 or TRBV6-3 with TRBJ2-5; 10 bases are shared with TRBD2. The V and J ends lost 0 bases and 1 base, in that order; junction bases with no gene match: 5. The CDR3 has 17 residues. CDR1 is MNHEY and CDR2 is SVGEGT in the germline V gene. CDR3 bases: TGTGCCAGCAGTTACTCGAGGGGACTAGCGAGCCAAGAGACCCAGTACTTC. As protein: CASSYSRGLASQETQYF.

This clone was seen once. The chain employs TRBV7-2 and TRBJ1-2; 11 bases line up with TRBD1. Germline assignment: CDR1 SGHTA and CDR2 FQGNSA. Trimming took 5 bases from V and 6 from J; bases not matched to a gene: 8. The CDR3 is 15 amino acids. The CDR3 here is CASSPRTGGVHGYTF. DNA for the CDR3: TGTGCCAGCAGCCCTCGGACAGGGGGCGTGCATGGCTACACCTTC. Complete variable domain (other parts from reference TRBV7-2 and TRBJ1-2): GAGVSQSPSNKVTEKGKDVELRCDPISGHTALYWYRQSLGQGLEFLIYFQGNSAPDKSGLPSDRFSAERTGGSVSTLTIQRTQQEDSAVYLCASSPRTGGVHGYTFGSGTRLTVV.

The CDR3 coding sequence is TGTGCCACCAGCAGAGTACCCTCTGAAGCGGGACCCACAGATACGCAGTATTTT. Translating it yields CATSRVPSEAGPTDTQYF. This chain uses TRBV15 with TRBJ2-3; 7 bases are a match to TRBD2. CDR1 is LNHNV and CDR2 is YYDKDF in the germline V gene (reference sequence). CDR3 length: 18 residues. V lost 1 base to trimming and J lost 2 bases; unmatched junction nucleotides: 12.

The chain has TRBV27 and TRBJ2-7, with 13 bases fitting TRBD2. The germline V gene encodes CDR1 MNHEY and CDR2 SMNVEV (reference sequence). Unmatched junction bases numbered 10, after V lost 5 bases and J lost 6 bases. This CDR3 spans 16 amino acids. In DNA form, the CDR3 reads TGTGCCAGCAGTCCCCTAGGGACTAGCGGGGCTGGCGAGCAGTACGTC. This translates into CASSPLGTSGAGEQYV.

This clone occurred once. The V call is TRBV2, the J call TRBJ2-3, with 12 nucleotides matching TRBD2. The CDR3 length is 15 residues. CDR1 SNHLY and CDR2 FYNNEI come from the germline V gene. The CDR3 DNA is TGTGTCAAGGGGCCTAGCGGGGGGGGCACAGATACGCAGTATTTT. It codes for CVKGPSGGGTDTQYF.

This chain links TRBV16 with TRBJ2-3, with unresolved D. Per germline, CDR1 KGHSY and CDR2 FQNENV. With 6 bases removed from V and 0 bases from J, the gap between germline ends came to 13 bases. This CDR3 has 15 amino acids. The CDR3 loop reads CASSGLTHSTDTQYF. In DNA, the CDR3 is TGTGCCAGCAGTGGTCTGACTCATAGCACAGATACGCAGTATTTT. The full variable domain, completed using reference TRBV16 and TRBJ2-3, is GEEVAQTPKHLVRGEGQKAKLYCAPIKGHSYVFWYQQVLKNEFKFLISFQNENVFDETGMPKERFSAKCLPNSPCSLEIQATKLEDSAVYFCASSGLTHSTDTQYFGPGTRLTVL.

The sample holds a few counts of this clone. The CDR3 is CASSSPLDRGINEQFF. DNA of the CDR3: TGCGCCAGCAGCTCGCCCCTTGACAGGGGAATCAATGAGCAGTTCTTC. The rearrangement links TRBV4-1 to TRBJ2-1; 8 bases are shared with TRBD1. The trim removed 5 bases at V and 6 bases at J, leaving 12 bases unmatched. Germline loops: CDR1 MGHRA, CDR2 YSYEKL. The CDR3 consists of 16 residues.